The entry that follows covers one T cell receptor (beta chain) sequence. The target of this receptor is not known. The sample holds no much larger clone one base away, and base qualities are not on file. These data originate in a study of T cell responses to AZD1222 COVID-19 vaccine (dated by TCRdb to the early 2020s). Background for the entire study: AZD1222 recipients with second doses at about 4 weeks or about 12 weeks were pooled, because spike-specific TCR depth and breadth did not differ between schedules. TCR sequencing was performed for more than 230 trial participants, of whom approximately 200 were given two doses of AZD1222 and some 26 were given two doses of MenACWY control vaccine. Trial participants were enrolled by age into 18-55, 56-69 and 70-plus year subgroups, with approximately 160, 26 and 62 TCR-sequenced participants respectively.

Broad study findings and their caveats: The vaccine-associated CD4 TCRs covered the entire spike protein, and the dominant responses fell in regions 160-218 and 743-854. A significant rise in spike-specific TCR breadth and depth was observed after two AZD1222 doses relative to day 0 and relative to MenACWY recipients. Because no day 14 peak-response samples were available, the repertoires could be characterized only after the peak T cell response. The 56-69-year group was small, and its depth increase did not reach significance, likely because of low power. Epitopes outside the regions mutated in the B.1.351 and B.1.1.7 variants were reportedly recognized by nearly half of the unique spike-specific TCRs. Conclusions about previously exposed vaccinees are limited, since just five or six AZD1222 recipients were seropositive for SARS-CoV-2 at baseline. Participants were mostly white British and included more females than males, and it was suggested by the authors that clonal diversity may have been underestimated.

In the paper's terms, the time point label means: baseline before first vaccination. Samples from vaccinated people were obtained from the UK trials COV001 and COV002, which included a single-blind randomized controlled phase 2/3 trial of AZD1222 (ChAdOx1 nCoV-19) in healthy adults. For TCRbeta chain sequencing, PBMC samples from trial participants were taken at day 0 and at day 28 after the second dose. The CDR3 measures 12 amino acids from cysteine to phenylalanine. The retained sequence is limited to the CDR3, 36 bases, with the frame set at the first base. As encoded in the germline V gene, CDR1 is SQVTM while CDR2 is ANQGSEA. The junction shows trimming of 7 bases on V and 1 base on J, plus 10 bases between the germline ends. The CDR3 regions of human TCRbeta chains were analyzed by immunosequencing. Regarding the original processing steps: Repertoire TCRs were checked for matches against a reference library of SARS-CoV-2-specific TCRs that had been generated using the MIRA antigen-specificity platform. Breadth was defined as the fraction of unique TCRs that were SARS-CoV-2-associated, and depth was defined as the fraction of total T cells that were SARS-CoV-2-associated. Using the MIRA data, each spike-specific TCR was assigned both to the spike region to which the TCR was reactive and to a CD4 or CD8 class. Log10-transformed breadth and depth values were compared by one-way ANOVA with Sidak's multiple comparisons tests. The source is immuneACCESS, and TCRdb retained only in-frame sequences with V and J called. Part of the clones is not carried over; for the studies checked, unresolved V genes explain less than half of this, and the remainder is unexplained. V, J and clone size reflect that table, while D and trimming were determined from the DNA. The sample table shows fewer than 100,000 clones, and about 88% are seen once. Clones ranked in the top ten supply over 15% of the sample.

The chain uses TRBV29-1 and TRBJ1-1; no D gene can be assigned with confidence. The sample consisted of peripheral blood, taken on day 0 of AZD1222 vaccination. This clonotype was obtained from an adult in good health. The bases read TGCAGCGAAGCCGGGCCGAACACTGAAGCTTTCTTT. Translated, this gives CSEAGPNTEAFF.